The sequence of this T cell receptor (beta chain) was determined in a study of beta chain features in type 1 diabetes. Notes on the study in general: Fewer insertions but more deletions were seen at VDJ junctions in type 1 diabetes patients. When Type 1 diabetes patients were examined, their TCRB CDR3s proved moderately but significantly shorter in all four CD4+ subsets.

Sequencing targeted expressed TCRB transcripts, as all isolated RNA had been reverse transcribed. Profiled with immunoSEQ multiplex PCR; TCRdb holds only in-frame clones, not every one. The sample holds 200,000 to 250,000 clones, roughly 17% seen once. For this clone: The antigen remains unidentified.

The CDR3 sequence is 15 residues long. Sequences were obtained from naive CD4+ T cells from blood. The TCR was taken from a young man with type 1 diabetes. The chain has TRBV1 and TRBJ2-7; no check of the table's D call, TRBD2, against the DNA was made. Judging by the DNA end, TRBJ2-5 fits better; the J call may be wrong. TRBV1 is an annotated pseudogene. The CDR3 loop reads CTSIPTSAARETQYF. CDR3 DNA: TGCACCAGCATTCCGACTAGCGCGGCTAGAGAGACCCAGTACTTC.